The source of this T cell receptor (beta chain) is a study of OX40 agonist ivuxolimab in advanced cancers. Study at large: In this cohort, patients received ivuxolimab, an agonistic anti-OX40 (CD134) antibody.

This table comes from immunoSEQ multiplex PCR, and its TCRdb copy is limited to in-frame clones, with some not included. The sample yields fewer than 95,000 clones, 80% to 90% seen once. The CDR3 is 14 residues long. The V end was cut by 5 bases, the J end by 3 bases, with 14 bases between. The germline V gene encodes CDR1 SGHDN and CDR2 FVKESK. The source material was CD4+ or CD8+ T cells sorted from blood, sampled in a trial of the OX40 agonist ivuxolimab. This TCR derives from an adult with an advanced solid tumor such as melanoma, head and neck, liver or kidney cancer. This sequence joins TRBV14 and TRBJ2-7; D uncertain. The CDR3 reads CASSFSNPGYEQYF. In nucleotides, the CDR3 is TGTGCCAGCAGCTTTAGTAATCCCGGCTACGAGCAGTACTTC.